Shown below are 18 T cell receptor beta chains from a single sample sequenced in a study of technical replicates of blood from a handful of donors. Data came from immunoSEQ multiplex PCR; TCRdb stores just in-frame clones and leaves some out. This table holds under 95,000 clones, 92% found once. The specimen sequenced was T cells isolated from PBMCs. These receptors all come from a human donor in good health.

The chain uses TRBV7-2 and TRBJ2-3, with 8 bases lining up with TRBD1. CDR3 size: 15 residues. V lost 1 base, J lost 3 bases, and 3 bases stayed unmatched. The germline CDR1 and CDR2 sequences are SGHTA and FQGNSA. This chain's CDR3 is CASSLDRGSTDTQYF. The CDR3 coding sequence is TGTGCCAGCAGCTTAGACAGGGGGTCGACAGATACGCAGTATTTT. Full variable domain (remainder filled in from reference TRBV7-2 and TRBJ2-3): GAGVSQSPSNKVTEKGKDVELRCDPISGHTALYWYRQSLGQGLEFLIYFQGNSAPDKSGLPSDRFSAERTGGSVSTLTIQRTQQEDSAVYLCASSLDRGSTDTQYFGPGTRLTVL.

The chain carries TRBV4-2 and TRBJ2-3; 10 bases match TRBD2. The CDR3 is 17 residues long. Germline CDR1 and CDR2: LGHNA and YNFKEQ. V gave up 0 bases and J gave up 6 bases; unmatched junction bases: 9. The CDR3 DNA follows: TGTGCCAGCAGCCAAGATATGAGCGGGAGGGCCGCGGATACGCAGTATTTT. Residues: CASSQDMSGRAADTQYF.

This chain joins TRBV5-6 and TRBJ2-5; the D gene is possibly TRBD2 (5 bases). Trimming took off 4 bases at V and 2 bases at J, with 18 bases between the two ends. Germline CDR1 is SGHDT and CDR2 is YYEEEE. The CDR3 loop spans 16 amino acids. The CDR3 here is CASSLAGKPPQETQYF. The CDR3 bases are TGTGCCAGCAGCCTCGCGGGTAAACCCCCTCAAGAGACCCAGTACTTC.

As regards this clone: Relative to the germline gene, one junction end is altered; a read error may explain this. The rearrangement uses TRBV15 and TRBJ1-4; TRBD1 is a possible D gene (5 bases). The germline V gene encodes CDR1 LNHNV and CDR2 YYDKDF (reference sequence). The CDR3 runs 14 residues. The CDR3 region is CATSRGGGNKKLFF. Here the CDR3 DNA reads TGTGCCACCAGCAGAGGCGGGGGTAATAAAAAACTGTTTTTT.

This rearrangement joins TRBV4-1 to TRBJ1-1; D is perhaps TRBD1 (6 bases). The CDR3 sequence is 14 residues long. V was shortened by 1 base and J by 5 bases, with 11 bases between the two germline ends. Germline-derived CDR1 and CDR2 are MGHRA and YSYEKL. This CDR3 is CASSQGGGQTEAFF. The CDR3 DNA sequence: TGCGCCAGCAGCCAAGGGGGGGGCCAGACTGAAGCTTTCTTT.

J is TRBJ2-1 and V is TRBV7-6, with 8 bases identical to TRBD1. The germline CDR1 and CDR2 sequences are SGHVS and FNYEAQ. This CDR3 is built from 15 residues. With 2 bases clipped from V and 3 bases from J, the junction kept 3 bases outside the gene matches. The CDR3 loop reads CASSLRQGIYNEQFF. CDR3 nucleotides: TGTGCCAGCAGCTTAAGACAGGGGATCTACAATGAGCAGTTCTTC.

The rearrangement joins TRBV7-3 to TRBJ2-6, with D possibly being TRBD1 (6 bases). The V gene's germline CDR1 is SGHTA and CDR2 FQGTGA. The CDR3 extends over 17 amino acids. V was clipped by 5 bases and J by 1 base, with 15 bases between them. CDR3 loop: CASSISTTGSGANVLTF. CDR3 coding DNA: TGTGCCAGCAGCATATCCACCACAGGGTCTGGGGCCAACGTCCTGACTTTC.

The chain uses TRBV5-1 and TRBJ2-1; 8 nucleotides line up with TRBD2. Germline loops: CDR1 SGHRS, CDR2 YFSETQ. The CDR3 consists of 15 residues. V gave up 1 base and J gave up 4 bases; unmatched junction bases: 4. CDR3 nucleotides: TGCGCCAGCAGCTTGACTAGCGGCAAATACAATGAGCAGTTCTTC. Protein product: CASSLTSGKYNEQFF.

The V and J genes are TRBV19 and TRBJ2-5, with 8 bases aligning to TRBD1. The CDR3 consists of 14 residues. Germline CDR1 and CDR2: LNHDA and SQIVND (reference sequence). V shed 4 bases and J 4 bases; nucleotides not matched to a gene: 5. The CDR3 here is CASSRQGKGETQYF. As DNA, the CDR3 is TGTGCCAGTAGTAGACAGGGGAAGGGAGAGACCCAGTACTTC.

V and J are TRBV15 and TRBJ2-7, with 10 positions matching TRBD2. Per germline, CDR1 LNHNV and CDR2 YYDKDF (reference sequence). After removal of 0 bases from V and 2 bases from J, the junction contained 4 bases not matched to a gene. The CDR3 runs to 16 residues. CDR3 sequence reads: CATSRDFSGRAYEQYF. The DNA of the CDR3 is TGTGCCACCAGCAGAGATTTCAGCGGGAGGGCCTACGAGCAGTACTTC.

This clone was seen just once. This chain links TRBV9 with TRBJ2-7; 11 bases line up with TRBD1. CDR3 length equals 15 residues. Germline V gene lookup returns CDR1 SGDLS and CDR2 YYNGEE. The trim removed 3 bases at V and 1 base at J, leaving 3 bases unmatched. CDR3 loop: CASSAGTGGSYEQYF. CDR3 nucleotides: TGTGCCAGCAGCGCCGGGACAGGGGGTTCCTACGAGCAGTACTTC. Using reference TRBV9 and TRBJ2-7 for the parts outside the CDR3, the full variable domain is DSGVTQTPKHLITATGQRVTLRCSPRSGDLSVYWYQQSLDQGLQFLIQYYNGEERAKGNILERFSAQQFPDLHSELNLSSLELGDSALYFCASSAGTGGSYEQYFGPGTRLTVT.

V gene TRBV7-9 combines with J gene TRBJ2-1, with D maybe TRBD1 (5 bases). Trimming took 2 bases from V and 4 from J, leaving 15 bases between them. This CDR3 region has 16 residues. Germline loops: CDR1 SEHNR, CDR2 FQNEAQ (reference sequence). The CDR3 sequence: CASSLPSGYLYNEQFF. The CDR3 DNA reads TGTGCCAGCAGCTTACCTTCAGGGTACCTTTACAATGAGCAGTTCTTC.

The chain recombines TRBV6-5 with TRBJ1-2; 7 bases line up with TRBD1. The CDR3 sequence is 15 residues long. The germline V gene has CDR1 MNHEY and CDR2 SVGAGI. J lost 2 bases, V lost 0 bases, and 3 bases had no gene match. CDR3 coding DNA: TGTGCCAGCAGTTACTCCGGGACAGAGAACTATGGCTACACCTTC. Amino acid sequence: CASSYSGTENYGYTF.

This clone has just one count. The V and J genes are TRBV2 and TRBJ2-3; D might be TRBD2 (6 bases). CDR1 is SNHLY, CDR2 FYNNEI, per germline. With 6 bases removed from V and 6 bases from J, the gap between germline ends came to 16 bases. There are 14 residues in the CDR3. In nucleotides, the CDR3 is TGTGCCAGCAGCCCAGGGAGGTCGCGTGATACGCAGTATTTT. Translated: CASSPGRSRDTQYF.

V gene TRBV28 combines with J gene TRBJ1-5, with 11 bases fitting TRBD1. J was trimmed by 3 bases and V by 2 bases; bases with no gene match: 3. CDR3 length equals 16 residues. Germline V gene lookup returns CDR1 MDHEN and CDR2 SYDVKM. This CDR3 is CASSLEGQGVNQPQHF. The DNA for the CDR3 is TGTGCCAGCAGTTTAGAGGGACAGGGGGTCAATCAGCCCCAGCATTTT.

The gene calls are TRBV21-1 and TRBJ1-4. TRBV21-1 is designated a pseudogene. The length of the CDR3 is 13 residues. The CDR3 DNA reads TGTGCCAGCAACGCGAGGAGAAATGAAAAACTGTTTTTT. Protein sequence: CASNARRNEKLFF.

The chain has TRBV9 and TRBJ2-7, with 7 bases aligning to TRBD1. Germline CDR1 and CDR2: SGDLS and YYNGEE. The CDR3 consists of 16 residues. J gave up 2 bases and V 3 bases, and 11 bases lay outside the gene matches. CDR3 region: CASSGDVGTAAYEQYF. Written as DNA, the CDR3 is TGTGCCAGCAGCGGAGATGTCGGGACAGCAGCCTACGAGCAGTACTTC.

J is TRBJ2-7 and V is TRBV6-5; a weak D match, TRBD2 (6 bases). This CDR3 has 12 amino acids. Trimming cost V 6 bases and J 3 bases, with 9 bases left between them. The germline gives CDR1 MNHEY, CDR2 SVGAGI. The chain's CDR3 is CASRISGYEQYF. The CDR3 DNA is TGTGCCAGCAGGATTAGCGGCTACGAGCAGTACTTC.